This T cell receptor (beta chain) stems from a study of technical replicates of blood from several donors. Clones were read by immunoSEQ multiplex PCR, and TCRdb kept only the in-frame ones, dropping some. The sample lists tens of thousands of clones, about 94% occurring once. This TCR came from a human donor in good health. Material for sequencing was T cells isolated from PBMCs.

CDR3 in DNA: TGCGCCAGCAGCTTGGCGGGACTAGCGGGAGGAAACAATGAGCAGTTCTTC. Residues: CASSLAGLAGGNNEQFF. The genes are TRBV5-1 and TRBJ2-1; 15 bases are shared with TRBD2. Germline V gene data show CDR1 as SGHRS and CDR2 as YFSETQ. V shed 0 bases, J shed 5 bases, and the junction held 3 bases outside the gene matches. The CDR3 has 17 amino acids.